This TCR beta chain originates from a study of shared clonotypes between healthy human individuals. Measured with immunoSEQ multiplex PCR; TCRdb has only the in-frame clones, and not every one. The sample has roughly 850,000 clones, about 96% seen once. This clone was seen once. The antigen is not known. Naive-designated CD8 cells lacked CD45RO, were positively enriched for CCR7, and omitted terminally differentiated effector memory CD45RA+ cells. Regarding the study as a whole: Rarefaction revealed incomplete sorted-subset sequencing despite large depth.

J was trimmed by 6 bases and V by 0 bases; bases with no gene match: 6. The CDR3 loop spans 16 amino acids. Germline V gene sequence: CDR1 KGHSH, CDR2 LQKENI. This clonotype was obtained from a man aged 30-40 years in good health. What was sequenced was naive CD8+ T cells sorted from blood. The chain employs TRBV18 and TRBJ2-1; the match to TRBD2 covers 9 bases. The CDR3 DNA is TGTGCCAGCTCACCACCGCTGCTAGCGGGACTCAATGAGCAGTTCTTC. Translation: CASSPPLLAGLNEQFF.